The clone carrying this T cell receptor beta chain was detected only a few times. Its antigen is unknown. This specimen comes from a study of blood T cells in healthy people across ages. Points from the study as a whole: Diversity figures based on one million T cells were deemed too low. Naive and antigen-experienced cells were not separated, limiting conclusive comparison.

A second roughly 6 to 11 cycle PCR used barcoded and J-beta primers. TCRdb itself ran the 5' RACE reads through MiXCR, one entry per CDR3 protein. The data show about 570,000 distinct CDR3 sequences, roughly a quarter seen once. These data were also reused for a study on T cells of mothers and their children.

This receptor was taken from a boy between 2 and 10 years old in good health. Input material: blood.

CDR3 loop: CSARDSGQAYEQYF. CDR3 sequence (DNA): TGCAGTGCTAGAGATTCGGGACAGGCTTACGAGCAGTACTTC. This chain uses TRBV20-1 with TRBJ2-7; 8 bases fit TRBD1. J lost 4 bases, V lost 0 bases, and 5 bases had no gene match. Germline V lookup: CDR1 DFQATT, CDR2 SNEGSKA (reference sequence). This CDR3 contains 14 residues.